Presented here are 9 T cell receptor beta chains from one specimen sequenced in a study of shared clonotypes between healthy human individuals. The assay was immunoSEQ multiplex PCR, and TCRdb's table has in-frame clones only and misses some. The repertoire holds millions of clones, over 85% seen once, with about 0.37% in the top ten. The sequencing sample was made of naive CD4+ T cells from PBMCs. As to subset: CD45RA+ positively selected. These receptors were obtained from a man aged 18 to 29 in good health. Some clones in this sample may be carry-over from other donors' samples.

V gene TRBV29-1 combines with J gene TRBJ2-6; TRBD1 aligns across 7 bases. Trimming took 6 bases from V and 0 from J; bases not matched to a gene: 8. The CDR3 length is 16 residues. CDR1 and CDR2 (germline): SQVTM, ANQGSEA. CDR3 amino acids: CSVGDAGGSGANVLTF. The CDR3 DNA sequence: TGCAGCGTCGGGGACGCAGGGGGCTCTGGGGCCAACGTCCTGACTTTC.

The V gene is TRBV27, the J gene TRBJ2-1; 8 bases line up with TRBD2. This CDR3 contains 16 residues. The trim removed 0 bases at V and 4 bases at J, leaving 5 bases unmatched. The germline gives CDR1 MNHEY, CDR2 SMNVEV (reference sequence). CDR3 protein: CASSLSLLAEYNEQFF. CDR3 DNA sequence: TGTGCCAGCAGTTTATCCCTACTAGCGGAATACAATGAGCAGTTCTTC.

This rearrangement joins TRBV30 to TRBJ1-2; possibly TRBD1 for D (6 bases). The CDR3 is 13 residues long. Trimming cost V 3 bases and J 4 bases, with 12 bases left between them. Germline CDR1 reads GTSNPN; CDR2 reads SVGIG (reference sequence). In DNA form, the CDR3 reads TGTGCCTGGAGCCGGGGGCAGGGCTATGGCTACACCTTC. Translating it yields CAWSRGQGYGYTF.

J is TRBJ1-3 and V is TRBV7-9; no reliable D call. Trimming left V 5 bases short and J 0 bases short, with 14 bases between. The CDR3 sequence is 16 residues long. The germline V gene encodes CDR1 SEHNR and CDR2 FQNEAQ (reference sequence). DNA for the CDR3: TGTGCCAGCAGCCAGGTACTTCTTAGCTCTGGAAACACCATATATTTT. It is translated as CASSQVLLSSGNTIYF. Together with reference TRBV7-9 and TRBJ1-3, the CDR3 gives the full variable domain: DTGVSQNPRHKITKRGQNVTFRCDPISEHNRLYWYRQTLGQGPEFLTYFQNEAQLEKSRLLSDRFSAERPKGSFSTLEIQRTEQGDSAMYLCASSQVLLSSGNTIYFGEGSWLTVV.

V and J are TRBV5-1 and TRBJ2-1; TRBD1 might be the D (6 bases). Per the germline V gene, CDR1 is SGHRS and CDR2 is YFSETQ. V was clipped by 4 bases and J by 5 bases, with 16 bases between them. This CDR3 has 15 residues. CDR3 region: CASSPWLGADNEQFF. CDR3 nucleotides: TGCGCCAGCAGCCCTTGGCTGGGGGCCGACAATGAGCAGTTCTTC.

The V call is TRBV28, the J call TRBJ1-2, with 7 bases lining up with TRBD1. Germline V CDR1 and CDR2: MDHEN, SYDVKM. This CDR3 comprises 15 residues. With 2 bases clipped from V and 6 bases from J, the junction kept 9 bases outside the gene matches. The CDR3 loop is CASSLNRGRSNGYTF. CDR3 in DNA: TGTGCCAGCAGTTTAAACAGGGGACGGAGTAATGGCTACACCTTC.

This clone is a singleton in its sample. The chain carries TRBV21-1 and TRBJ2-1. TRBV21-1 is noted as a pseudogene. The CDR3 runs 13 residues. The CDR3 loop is CARGPSDDNEQFF. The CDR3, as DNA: TGTGCCAGAGGACCTTCGGATGACAATGAGCAGTTCTTC.

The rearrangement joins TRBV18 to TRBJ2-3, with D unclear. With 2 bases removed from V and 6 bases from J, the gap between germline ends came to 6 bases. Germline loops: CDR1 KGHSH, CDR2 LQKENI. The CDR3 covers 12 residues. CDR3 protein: CASSPSRDTQYF. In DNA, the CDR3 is TGTGCCAGCTCACCATCGAGGGATACGCAGTATTTT.

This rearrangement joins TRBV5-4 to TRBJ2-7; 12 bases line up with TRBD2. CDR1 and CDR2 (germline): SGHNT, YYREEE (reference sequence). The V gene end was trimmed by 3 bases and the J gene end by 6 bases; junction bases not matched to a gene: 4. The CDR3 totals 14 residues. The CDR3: CASSSTSGSGEQYF. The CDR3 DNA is TGTGCCAGCAGCTCGACTAGCGGGAGTGGCGAGCAGTACTTC.